The sequence of this TCR beta chain was determined in a study of CD8 T cell repertoires and HIV-1 epitope variants (dated by TCRdb to 2020 to 2021). Describing the broader study: Twenty-five peptides representing autologous and known Gag and Nef epitope variants were each used to stimulate T cells in separate culture wells. The epitopes tested were three Gag epitope families plus Nef HW9 and YT9. Running each culture condition in triplicate, except for one peptide done in duplicate, gave a total of around 90 T cell cultures. The cultures were grown for under eleven days in IMDM with gentamicin, and half of the media was changed on days 3 and 7 with IL-2, IL-7 and IL-15 added. An aliquot of 1M T cells was saved as an uncultured baseline condition, separate from the approximately 75 T cell cultures. A CMV, EBV and flu peptide pool, the Ebola AY9 epitope as negative control, and a no-peptide well were included as control conditions. T cells were enriched with the EasySep Human T Cell Enrichment Kit and co-cultured with equal numbers of autologous T cell-negative cells as antigen-presenting cells.

From V the trimming removes 4 bases and from J it removes 0 bases, while the gene matches leave 5 bases of the junction unaccounted for. The CDR1 and CDR2 encoded by the germline V gene (reference sequence) are SEHNR and FQNEAQ. The CDR3 starts with the cysteine, ends with the phenylalanine, and has 15 residues. The entry retains the CDR3 DNA only, 45 bases that are in frame from base 1. Sequencing of TCR beta CDR3 regions was performed at survey depth on the immunoSEQ platform. The QIAamp DNA micro kit was used to extract genomic DNA from every cultured and uncultured CD8+ T cell population. In the authors' own workflow: Any sample with under 5,000 productive reads was excluded, and this exclusion removed about 6.5% of the roughly 80 cultures stimulated with HIV peptides. Sequences were trimmed to CDR3 by a MANAFEST web app, and nonproductive sequences, CDR3s under 5 amino acids, and sequences not starting with C or ending with F/W were removed. Antigen-specific clonotypes had to expand in at least 2 of 3 replicates versus no-peptide control at FDR 0.01, only within one epitope family. In addition, a specific clonotype needed a frequency at least fivefold higher than in wells stimulated with peptides from other epitope families. TCRdb took over this immuneACCESS table, retaining in-frame rearrangements with V and J assigned. Such tables are incomplete; in checked studies, under half of the missing clones stem from an unresolved V gene, and the remainder is unexplained. D and trimming come from the DNA, and the V and J calls and clone size come from that table. The sample records some 5,000 clones, roughly 67% of which are singletons. 35% to 50% of the sample belongs to the ten largest clones.

The EasySep Human CD8+ T Cell Enrichment Kit was used on day 10 to isolate CD8+ T cells from every culture. This clone was detected only a few times. It lacks a known antigen. Base qualities are not recorded, but no much larger clone differs from it by a single base. Summary of the overall study and its limitations: The study identified roughly 9 antigen-specific TCR beta clonotypes, more than five of which appeared to be cross-reactive for autologous or known escape epitope variants. The assay could identify only TCR beta chains and pointed to proliferation in response to antigen, not to T cell function or cytokine profile. About five clonotypes recognized the Nef KF9 family and one clonotype recognized the HW9 family, while no responses to the TAALDMSHF plasma variant were seen.

This receptor chain uses TRBV7-9 and TRBJ2-7; 8 junctional bases match TRBD1. The TCR comes from a male donor with HIV. The sample taken for sequencing was cultured CD8+ T cells derived from PBMCs. The CDR3 region reads CASSSPDRDSYEQYF. The DNA is as follows: TGTGCCAGCAGCTCTCCGGACAGGGACTCCTACGAGCAGTACTTC.